These 5 T cell receptor beta chains were sequenced from one sample in a study of response to subunit inactivated influenza vaccine. From the RT-PCR reads, TCRdb called clonotypes with MiXCR, one entry per CDR3 protein. The repertoire holds approximately 500,000 distinct CDR3 sequences, roughly a quarter seen once, with under 3.5% in the top ten. Separately, the same data were catalogued under a study of T cells expressing NK-cell markers. That report adds: Synthesis of TCR beta cDNA relied on 5'RACE template switching carrying UMIs.

The specimen comprised CD4+ T cells sorted from PBMCs, sampled 12 days after vaccination. The receptors derive from a man in his fifties or sixties who received an inactivated influenza vaccine.

This clonotype was recorded only once. V usage is TRBV11-2 and J usage is TRBJ2-7; 7 bases line up with TRBD2. The V gene end was trimmed by 4 bases and the J gene end by 2 bases; junction bases not matched to a gene: 17. CDR1 is SGHAT and CDR2 is FQNNGV in the germline V gene. The CDR3 sequence is 18 residues long. CDR3 loop: CASSSPSRAGSTTYEQYF. The DNA of the CDR3 is TGTGCCAGCAGCTCCCCTTCTCGAGCGGGGTCTACGACCTACGAGCAGTACTTC.

This clonotype was detected a few times. The gene calls are TRBV7-6 and TRBJ2-3; D gene ambiguous. CDR3 length equals 16 residues. V lost 2 bases to trimming and J lost 2 bases, with 14 bases between them. Germline CDR1 is SGHVS and CDR2 is FNYEAQ. The CDR3 is CASSLKPGQITDTQYF. The CDR3 region has the DNA TGTGCCAGCAGCTTAAAACCCGGCCAGATCACAGATACGCAGTATTTT.

The chain couples TRBV28 to TRBJ1-1; unclear D gene. The V and J ends lost 1 base and 10 bases respectively, with 13 bases between them. The CDR3 is made up of 13 amino acids. Germline lookup yields CDR1 MDHEN and CDR2 SYDVKM. The CDR3 here is CASSLSPVSIAFF. DNA of the CDR3: TGTGCCAGCAGTTTATCGCCCGTAAGCATAGCTTTCTTT.

This clonotype was counted a few times. V usage is TRBV28 and J usage is TRBJ2-7, with D unclear. The V and J ends lost 2 bases and 3 bases respectively, with 11 bases between them. The germline gives CDR1 MDHEN, CDR2 SYDVKM. The CDR3 loop spans 14 amino acids. The CDR3 nucleotides read TGTGCCAGCAGTTTAGGTGGCACACTCTACGAGCAGTACTTC. Amino acids: CASSLGGTLYEQYF.

The V gene is TRBV20-1, the J gene TRBJ2-3, with TRBD1 identical over 10 bases. Trimming at V came to 4 bases and at J to 3 bases, leaving 4 bases not matched to a gene. The CDR3 contains 14 residues. Germline assignment: CDR1 DFQATT and CDR2 SNEGSKA (reference sequence). Here the CDR3 DNA reads TGCAGTGCTACGGGACAGGGGTGGACAGATACGCAGTATTTT. Its translation is CSATGQGWTDTQYF.